A single sample gave rise to the 5 T cell receptor beta chains below, sequenced in a study of blood T cell repertoires in COVID-19. The table came from immunoSEQ multiplex PCR; TCRdb's copy has only in-frame clones and leaves some out. This table holds about 160,000 clones, approximately 92% found once. Material: peripheral blood. These receptors originate from a man aged 25-45 years with COVID-19, enrolled during active disease.

The chain combines TRBV6-5 with TRBJ2-1, with a tentative D call TRBD1 (7 bases). V shed 5 bases and J shed 4 bases, with 15 bases lying between them. Looked up from germline, CDR1 is MNHEY and CDR2 is SVGAGI. The CDR3 has 15 residues. CDR3 sequence (DNA): TGTGCCAGCAGTCTAAACAGGGGACTGTACAATGAGCAGTTCTTC. Translated, it gives CASSLNRGLYNEQFF.

V usage is TRBV6-5 and J usage is TRBJ1-2; 10 nucleotides line up with TRBD1. CDR3 length equals 14 residues. The germline gives CDR1 MNHEY, CDR2 SVGAGI. After removal of 6 bases from V and 5 bases from J, the junction contained 6 bases not matched to a gene. CDR3 amino acids: CASSRQGAAYGYTF. The CDR3 region has the DNA TGTGCCAGCAGCAGACAGGGGGCGGCTTATGGCTACACCTTC.

The chain has TRBV7-2 and TRBJ1-5, with D possibly TRBD1 on 6 matching bases. The CDR3 is 15 residues long. Germline V gene lookup returns CDR1 SGHTA and CDR2 FQGNSA. V lost 5 bases and J lost 3, with 14 bases in between. The CDR3 nucleotides read TGTGCCAGCAGCCAACAATCAGGGGCCAATCAGCCCCAGCATTTT. Translating it yields CASSQQSGANQPQHF.

This chain uses TRBV12-3 or TRBV12-4 with TRBJ2-1, with D possibly matching TRBD1 (5 bases). V was shortened by 6 bases and J by 6 bases, with 12 bases between the two germline ends. This CDR3 is 13 amino acids long. The CDR3 DNA is TGTGCCAGCAGAACCACAGGACGCAATGAGCAGTTCTTC. Its protein is CASRTTGRNEQFF.

The chain employs TRBV12-3 or TRBV12-4 and TRBJ2-5; TRBD2 aligns across 7 bases. The CDR3 loop spans 13 amino acids. Trimming cost V 1 base and J 5 bases; bases outside gene matches: 1. This CDR3 reads CASSLVSGETQYF. The CDR3, as DNA: TGTGCCAGCAGTTTAGTTAGCGGGGAGACCCAGTACTTC.